Following are 21 T cell receptor beta chains from one sample sequenced in a study of cytomegalovirus exposure and HLA in healthy donors. The PCR had 60 Vbeta and 13 Jbeta primers. Sequenced by immunoSEQ multiplex PCR; TCRdb stores in-frame clones only, minus some. This table has 210,000 or so clones, over 80% appearing once. The sequencing sample was made of PBMCs. These receptors were obtained from a woman aged 45 to 65 in good health and CMV-seropositive.

The chain carries TRBV30 and TRBJ2-2; D is undetermined. This CDR3 is built from 14 residues. Germline V CDR1 and CDR2: GTSNPN, SVGIG (reference sequence). Deletions cut 0 bases from V and 2 bases from J, with 7 bases between. In DNA form, the CDR3 reads TGTGCCTGGAGTGTACTTATTAACACCGGGGAGCTGTTTTTT. It specifies CAWSVLINTGELFF. The variable domain in full, with the rest retrieved from reference TRBV30 and TRBJ2-2, is SQTIHQWPATLVQPVGSPLSLECTVEGTSNPNLYWYRQAAGRGLQLLFYSVGIGQISSEVPQNLSASRPQDRQFILSSKKLLLSDSGFYLCAWSVLINTGELFFGEGSRLTVL.

The gene calls are TRBV29-1 and TRBJ1-2; unclear D gene. V was shortened by 0 bases and J by 6 bases, with 14 bases between the two germline ends. CDR1 SQVTM and CDR2 ANQGSEA come from the germline V gene. CDR3 size: 14 residues. The CDR3 loop reads CSVEDPQSAHGYTF. As DNA, the CDR3 is TGCAGCGTTGAAGATCCGCAGTCCGCCCATGGCTACACCTTC.

This clone was detected once. The chain joins TRBV28 to TRBJ1-2; TRBD1 matches 7 bases. The CDR3 runs to 12 residues. Unmatched junction bases numbered 5, after V lost 6 bases and J lost 7 bases. From germline, CDR1 is MDHEN and CDR2 SYDVKM. CDR3 loop: CASRGTVPGYTF. The CDR3 DNA is TGTGCCAGCAGGGGGACAGTTCCTGGCTACACCTTC.

CDR3 sequence (DNA): TGTGCCAGCAGCTTCAGCAGGTCCTATAATTCACCCCTCCACTTT. Its translation is CASSFSRSYNSPLHF. The genes are TRBV5-5 and TRBJ1-6; D remains unclear. The CDR3 is made up of 15 amino acids. V lost 2 bases to trimming and J lost 1 base, with 7 bases between them. Germline CDR1 and CDR2: SGHKS and YYEKEE (reference sequence).

The V call is TRBV28, the J call TRBJ2-6; TRBD2 is a possible D gene (5 bases). Germline loops: CDR1 MDHEN, CDR2 SYDVKM. This CDR3 comprises 15 residues. Trimming left V 3 bases short and J 1 base short, with 7 bases between. CDR3 sequence: CASSFSGSGANVLTF. CDR3 bases: TGTGCCAGCAGTTTTTCGGGATCTGGGGCCAACGTCCTGACTTTC.

The rearrangement joins TRBV5-1 to TRBJ2-5; 9 bases line up with TRBD2. CDR3 length: 18 residues. J was trimmed by 5 bases and V by 0 bases; bases with no gene match: 14. CDR1 SGHRS and CDR2 YFSETQ come from the germline V gene. The CDR3 loop reads CASSLGLRVAGAGETQYF. The CDR3 nucleotides read TGCGCCAGCAGCTTGGGGTTACGAGTAGCGGGGGCCGGGGAGACCCAGTACTTC. The whole variable domain, filled in from reference TRBV5-1 and TRBJ2-5, reads KAGVTQTPRYLIKTRGQQVTLSCSPISGHRSVSWYQQTPGQGLQFLFEYFSETQRNKGNFPGRFSGRQFSNSRSEMNVSTLELGDSALYLCASSLGLRVAGAGETQYFGPGTRLLVL.

The V and J genes are TRBV12-5 and TRBJ2-5; a possible D gene is TRBD2 (5 bases). The CDR3 is 9 residues long. Germline CDR1 and CDR2: LGHNT and FRNRAP. V was pared by 10 bases and J by 7 bases, with 7 bases between. The CDR3 sequence is CANRGTQYF. Written as DNA, the CDR3 is TGTGCTAATCGGGGGACCCAGTACTTC.

In this sample, this clone turned up a few times. The chain uses TRBV5-5 and TRBJ2-2; 7 nucleotides match TRBD1. Losses at the gene ends were 3 bases for V and 3 bases for J; bases not matched to a gene: 8. Germline CDR1 and CDR2: SGHKS and YYEKEE (reference sequence). The CDR3 runs 16 residues. CDR3 nucleotide sequence: TGTGCCAGCAGCTCCGCGACAGGGTTCGACACCGGGGAGCTGTTTTTT. Translating gives CASSSATGFDTGELFF. Filled out from reference TRBV5-5 and TRBJ2-2, the complete variable domain reads DAGVTQSPTHLIKTRGQQVTLRCSPISGHKSVSWYQQVLGQGPQFIFQYYEKEERGRGNFPDRFSARQFPNYSSELNVNALLLGDSALYLCASSSATGFDTGELFFGEGSRLTVL.

The chain is built from TRBV5-5 and TRBJ2-7; tentatively, D is TRBD2 (6 bases). The CDR3 is 15 amino acids. V was shortened by 3 bases and J by 6 bases, with 19 bases between the two germline ends. The V gene's germline CDR1 is SGHKS and CDR2 YYEKEE (reference sequence). In DNA, the CDR3 is TGTGCCAGCAGCTCCCACACCGTAACAGCGGGCGAGCAGTACTTC. This sequence encodes CASSSHTVTAGEQYF.

The chain is built from TRBV9 and TRBJ2-7, with TRBD1 matching over 8 bases. This CDR3 comprises 15 residues. Trimming cost V 0 bases and J 0 bases; bases outside gene matches: 2. Germline-derived CDR1 and CDR2 are SGDLS and YYNGEE. CDR3 sequence reads: CASSVGQGYSYEQYF. The DNA of the CDR3 is TGTGCCAGCAGCGTAGGACAGGGGTACTCCTACGAGCAGTACTTC. The full variable domain, its missing parts supplied by reference TRBV9 and TRBJ2-7, is DSGVTQTPKHLITATGQRVTLRCSPRSGDLSVYWYQQSLDQGLQFLIQYYNGEERAKGNILERFSAQQFPDLHSELNLSSLELGDSALYFCASSVGQGYSYEQYFGPGTRLTVT.

This clone appeared a single time. The CDR3: CASSYSNARVGKKQYF. In DNA, the CDR3 is TGTGCCAGCAGTTACTCGAATGCCAGGGTGGGGAAAAAGCAGTACTTC. The genes are TRBV6-5 and TRBJ2-7, with D possibly being TRBD1 (5 bases). Germline CDR1 reads MNHEY; CDR2 reads SVGAGI. Trimming removed 0 bases from V and 8 bases from J, with 20 bases in between. The CDR3 has 16 amino acids.

The DNA for the CDR3 is TGTGCCAGCAGCTTAGGGGGATTAGGGGCCTACGAGCAGTACTTC. Amino acid sequence: CASSLGGLGAYEQYF. The V and J genes are TRBV7-6 and TRBJ2-5; a possible D gene is TRBD1 (5 bases). The end of the DNA fits TRBJ2-7 better, so the J call may be wrong. This CDR3 comprises 15 residues. From germline, CDR1 is SGHVS and CDR2 FNYEAQ.

The V gene is TRBV25-1, the J gene TRBJ1-3; D not certain. V was pared by 0 bases and J by 4 bases, with 7 bases between. CDR1 and CDR2 (germline): MGHDK, SYGVNS. The CDR3 is 14 residues long. This CDR3 reads CASSEYHEGNTIYF. Written as DNA, the CDR3 is TGTGCCAGCAGTGAATATCACGAGGGAAACACCATATATTTT.

The chain joins TRBV7-9 to TRBJ1-5; a weak D match, TRBD1 (5 bases). Looked up from germline, CDR1 is SEHNR and CDR2 is FQNEAQ (reference sequence). There are 14 residues in the CDR3. Trimming removed 2 bases from V and 3 bases from J, with 8 bases in between. The CDR3 nucleotides are TGTGCCAGCAGCTTAAGCAGGGACAATCAGCCCCAGCATTTT. It is translated as CASSLSRDNQPQHF.

The V call is TRBV18, the J call TRBJ1-1; no firm D call. Trimming left V 4 bases short and J 4 bases short, with 19 bases between. Germline V gene data show CDR1 as KGHSH and CDR2 as LQKENI. This CDR3 is built from 16 residues. CDR3 loop: CASSRTINQVLTEAFF. CDR3 in DNA: TGTGCCAGCTCACGTACAATAAATCAGGTGCTCACTGAAGCTTTCTTT.

The chain carries TRBV7-2 and TRBJ1-5; no clear D. This CDR3 has 15 residues. Germline CDR1 is SGHTA and CDR2 is FQGNSA. The ends were cut back, 5 bases at V and 1 base at J, with 12 bases in the middle. The CDR3 DNA is TGTGCCAGCAGCCCCCCTGAGGGCAGCAATCAGCCCCAGCATTTT. Protein product: CASSPPEGSNQPQHF.

The chain employs TRBV19 and TRBJ1-5, with D possibly TRBD1 on 5 matching bases. CDR1 is LNHDA and CDR2 is SQIVND in the germline V gene (reference sequence). The ends were cut back, 4 bases at V and 1 base at J, with 5 bases in the middle. This CDR3 is built from 13 residues. The CDR3 spells CASSKGSNQPQHF. CDR3 DNA sequence: TGTGCCAGTAGTAAGGGGAGCAATCAGCCCCAGCATTTT.

This rearrangement joins TRBV30 to TRBJ1-4, with D perhaps matching TRBD1 (6 bases). The CDR3 spans 14 residues. Germline loops: CDR1 GTSNPN, CDR2 SVGIG (reference sequence). V lost 0 bases and J lost 9, with 14 bases in between. The CDR3 nucleotides are TGTGCCTGGAGTGTAGGGGGGGCGCTTAAAAAACTGTTTTTT. Protein product: CAWSVGGALKKLFF.

This clone was picked up a small number of times. The rearrangement uses TRBV5-4 and TRBJ2-7, with TRBD2 matching over 8 bases. The CDR3 runs to 15 residues. Germline V gene data show CDR1 as SGHNT and CDR2 as YYREEE (reference sequence). After removal of 0 bases from V and 6 bases from J, the junction contained 8 bases not matched to a gene. The CDR3 is CASSLANSGGREQYF. CDR3 nucleotide sequence: TGTGCCAGCAGCTTGGCCAACAGCGGGGGACGCGAGCAGTACTTC.

The V call is TRBV19, the J call TRBJ2-7; 9 positions agree with TRBD1. The CDR3 is 13 residues long. Germline trimming cut 10 bases from V and 5 bases from J; bases unmatched to any gene: 9. Germline lookup yields CDR1 LNHDA and CDR2 SQIVND (reference sequence). The CDR3 sequence: CATSRDRENEQYF. The CDR3 DNA sequence: TGTGCCACCTCCCGGGACAGGGAGAACGAGCAGTACTTC.

V gene TRBV9 combines with J gene TRBJ2-3, with D perhaps matching TRBD1 (6 bases). The CDR3 runs to 17 residues. Germline V gives CDR1 SGDLS, CDR2 YYNGEE. The V end was cut by 3 bases, the J end by 1 base, with 18 bases between. CDR3 bases: TGTGCCAGCAGCGGGAGACAGGAACCGGGTGGCACAGATACGCAGTATTTT. This codes for CASSGRQEPGGTDTQYF. Supplemented by reference TRBV9 and TRBJ2-3, the full variable domain reads DSGVTQTPKHLITATGQRVTLRCSPRSGDLSVYWYQQSLDQGLQFLIQYYNGEERAKGNILERFSAQQFPDLHSELNLSSLELGDSALYFCASSGRQEPGGTDTQYFGPGTRLTVL.